This T cell receptor (beta chain) came from a study of Ad26.COV2.S vaccination and SARS-CoV-2 variants. The repertoire was sequenced with immunoSEQ multiplex PCR; TCRdb's copy has only in-frame clones and lacks some. Of around 400,000 clones detected, more than 80% appear once; the ten largest clones hold less than 15%. Treatment noted: some 20 received Ad26.COV2.S at low or high dose, single or two shots; a few received placebo; per-sample allocation not given. All samples were drawn on day 63, counting from the first vaccine or placebo injection. Based in Boston, the donor was an adult of 18-55 years. Concerning this clone: Its specificity is unknown.

Points from the study as a whole: Recipients given vaccine exceeded placebo recipients in spike-specific TCR breadth. The TCR breadth and depth analyses may have understated or missed part of the total T cell responses. Substantial response breadth was reportedly seen for spike-specific CD8+ and CD4+ T cells after vaccination.

Germline values: CDR1 PRHDT, CDR2 FYEKMQ (reference sequence). J was trimmed by 2 bases and V by 5 bases; bases with no gene match: 12. The CDR3 covers 16 residues. The rearrangement uses TRBV13 and TRBJ2-7; 7 bases are shared with TRBD1. The material sequenced was peripheral blood, taken in a trial of Ad26.COV2.S vaccine versus placebo. The receptor was isolated from a person between 18 and 65 years old who received the Ad26.COV2.S COVID-19 vaccine or a placebo. The CDR3: CASSRRTGYMTYEQYF. In DNA, the CDR3 is TGTGCCAGCAGCCGACGGACAGGCTACATGACCTACGAGCAGTACTTC.